Listed below are T cell receptor beta chains from one sample, sequenced in a study of blood T cell repertoires in COVID-19. Sequenced by immunoSEQ multiplex PCR; TCRdb stores in-frame clones only, minus some. The table includes some 170,000 clones, 80% to 95% detected once. Sequenced sample: peripheral blood. These receptors came from a woman aged 55 to 70 with COVID-19, enrolled during active disease. Both conserved end residues are part of each CDR3. The D gene is left open where the match is weak. The size entry is marked missing in some rows and otherwise reads once, few, many or a size class.

cdr3_aa	cdr3_nt	j_call	d_call	v_call	clone_size
CASSKTGEIETQYF	TGTGCCAGCAGCAAAACAGGGGAAATAGAGACCCAGTACTTC	TRBJ2-5	.	TRBV21-1	.
CASSLPSYEQYF	TGCGCCAGCAGCCTACCGTCCTACGAGCAGTACTTC	TRBJ2-7	.	TRBV5-1	.
CASSLWASGWQKAQYF	TGTGCCAGCAGCTTATGGGCATCAGGGTGGCAAAAGGCCCAGTACTTC	TRBJ2-5	.	TRBV5-4	.
CASSPQGIGSSPLHF	TGTGCCAGCAGTCCCCAGGGGATTGGGAGTTCACCCCTCCACTTT	TRBJ1-6	.	TRBV6-2/TRBV6-3	.
CASSLAWNTEAFF	TGCGCCAGCAGCTTGGCTTGGAACACTGAAGCTTTCTTT	TRBJ1-1	.	TRBV5-1	.
CASSIVTGDQPQHF	TGTGCCAGTAGTATAGTAACCGGGGATCAGCCCCAGCATTTT	TRBJ1-5	.	TRBV19	.
CASSTGTSGSYEQYF	TGTGCCAGTAGTACCGGGACTAGCGGCTCCTACGAGCAGTACTTC	TRBJ2-7	TRBD2	TRBV19	.
CASSPTGPSSGNTIYF	TGCGCCAGCAGCCCGACAGGCCCCAGCTCTGGAAACACCATATATTTT	TRBJ1-3	.	TRBV5-1	once
CASSIQGARNEQFF	TGTGCCAGTAGTATCCAGGGGGCAAGAAATGAGCAGTTCTTC	TRBJ2-1	TRBD1	TRBV19	.
CASSVQGGVSYEQYF	TGTGCCAGCAGCGTACAGGGGGGGGTCTCCTACGAGCAGTACTTC	TRBJ2-7	.	TRBV7-2	.
CASSLAYDREAFF	TGTGCCAGCAGCTTAGCCTACGACAGGGAAGCTTTCTTT	TRBJ1-1	.	TRBV7-2	.
CASSSKAGQGSEANEKLFF	TGTGCCAGCAGCTCAAAAGCGGGCCAGGGCTCTGAGGCTAATGAAAAACTGTTTTTT	TRBJ1-4	.	TRBV7-9	.
CSASGHYTDTQYF	TGCAGTGCTAGTGGCCACTACACAGATACGCAGTATTTT	TRBJ2-3	.	TRBV20-1	.
CASKQGVGNSPLHF	TGTGCCAGTAAGCAGGGGGTTGGAAATTCACCCCTCCACTTT	TRBJ1-6	TRBD1	TRBV19	.
CASSIQGPNYGYTF	TGTGCCAGTAGTATCCAGGGTCCTAACTATGGCTACACCTTC	TRBJ1-2	.	TRBV19	once
CASSIQSQGTGAETQYF	TGTGCCAGTAGCATCCAATCACAGGGGACGGGAGCAGAGACCCAGTACTTC	TRBJ2-5	.	TRBV19	.
CASSGDTDTQYF	TGTGCCAGCAGCGGGGACACAGATACGCAGTATTTT	TRBJ2-3	.	TRBV6-6	.
CASSADRVYSPLHF	TGTGCCAGCAGCGCGGACAGGGTTTATTCACCCCTCCACTTT	TRBJ1-6	TRBD1	TRBV9	.
CASSSQGNYGYTF	TGTGCCAGCAGCTCTCAGGGGAACTATGGCTACACCTTC	TRBJ1-2	.	TRBV7-9	.
CASTKRQANQPQHF	TGTGCCAGTACCAAAAGACAGGCGAATCAGCCCCAGCATTTT	TRBJ1-5	.	TRBV19	.
CARKVPLNQETQYF	TGTGCCAGAAAGGTCCCACTAAACCAAGAGACCCAGTACTTC	TRBJ2-5	.	TRBV7-3	.
CSGSRGSEKLFF	TGCAGCGGATCCAGGGGAAGTGAAAAACTGTTTTTT	TRBJ1-4	.	TRBV29-1	.
CASSLRASTDTQYF	TGTGCCAGCAGCTTGAGAGCCAGCACAGATACGCAGTATTTT	TRBJ2-3	.	TRBV9	.
CASSLQRGITDTQYF	TGCGCCAGCAGCCTCCAGCGGGGGATCACAGATACGCAGTATTTT	TRBJ2-3	TRBD2	TRBV4-3	.
CAISGTGRYEQYF	TGTGCCATCAGTGGAACCGGTCGTTACGAGCAGTACTTC	TRBJ2-7	.	TRBV10-3	.
CASSPGTGLSNQPQHF	TGTGCCAGCAGTCCCGGGACAGGACTTAGCAATCAGCCCCAGCATTTT	TRBJ1-5	TRBD1	TRBV7-9	.
CASSLGLAGTGELFF	TGCGCCAGCAGCTTGGGACTAGCTGGGACCGGGGAGCTGTTTTTT	TRBJ2-2	TRBD2	TRBV5-1	.
CASSWGQGAYEQYF	TGTGCCAGCAGCTGGGGACAGGGAGCCTACGAGCAGTACTTC	TRBJ2-7	TRBD1	TRBV5-5	once
CASSPEGGYGYTF	TGTGCCAGCAGCCCCGAGGGCGGCTATGGCTACACCTTC	TRBJ1-2	.	TRBV5-4	.
CATSRVEGARGYTF	TGTGCCACCAGCAGAGTTGAGGGGGCTCGGGGCTACACCTTC	TRBJ1-2	TRBD1	TRBV15	.
CASSQDNLQKLYGYTF	TGCGCCAGCAGCCAAGACAACCTTCAAAAACTCTATGGCTACACCTTC	TRBJ1-2	.	TRBV4-3	.
CASRESGTHYGYTF	TGTGCCAGCAGGGAAAGCGGGACACACTATGGCTACACCTTC	TRBJ1-2	.	TRBV27	.
CASSPRDRYENTIYF	TGTGCCAGCAGCCCTCGGGACAGGTATGAGAACACCATATATTTT	TRBJ1-3	TRBD1	TRBV9	once
CASSTAGAGSLYGYTF	TGTGCCAGCAGCACAGCAGGGGCAGGAAGCCTCTATGGCTACACCTTC	TRBJ1-2	.	TRBV7-9	.
CASSVALGDTEAFF	TGTGCCAGCAGCGTAGCTCTAGGGGACACTGAAGCTTTCTTT	TRBJ1-1	.	TRBV9	.
CASSLSSGSNQPQHF	TGTGCCAGCAGCCTAAGCTCGGGTTCCAATCAGCCCCAGCATTTT	TRBJ1-5	.	TRBV3-1/TRBV3-2	.
CASSLFDRGYGYTF	TGCGCCAGCAGCTTATTTGACAGGGGCTATGGCTACACCTTC	TRBJ1-2	TRBD1	TRBV5-1	.
CASSWDRGSNSPLHF	TGCGCCAGCAGCTGGGACAGGGGGAGTAATTCACCCCTCCACTTT	TRBJ1-6	TRBD1	TRBV5-1	.
CASSFGGLVGTDTQYF	TGTGCCAGCAGCTTCGGGGGTCTGGTCGGCACAGATACGCAGTATTTT	TRBJ2-3	.	TRBV14	.
CASLQGATGTEAFF	TGTGCCAGCCTACAGGGGGCGACGGGCACTGAAGCTTTCTTT	TRBJ1-1	TRBD1	TRBV5-4	.
CASSQVVGTGHEQYF	TGCGCCAGCAGCCAAGTGGTAGGGACAGGGCACGAGCAGTACTTC	TRBJ2-7	TRBD1	TRBV4-3	.
CASSDIQGYPFYEQYF	TGTGCCAGCAGTGACATTCAGGGGTACCCCTTCTACGAGCAGTACTTC	TRBJ2-7	.	TRBV25-1	.
CASSDRVGYTF	TGTGCCAGCAGCGATCGGGTTGGCTACACCTTC	TRBJ1-2	.	TRBV5-5	.
CASSVQVNTEAFF	TGTGCCAGTAGTGTACAAGTGAACACTGAAGCTTTCTTT	TRBJ1-1	.	TRBV19	.
CASSLYAGGINEQFF	TGTGCCAGCAGCTTATATGCAGGGGGGATAAATGAGCAGTTCTTC	TRBJ2-1	.	TRBV7-3	.